Listed here are 9 T cell receptor beta chains from one sample, sequenced in a study of multiple sclerosis patients with progressive multifocal leukoencephalopathy. The data were produced by immunoSEQ multiplex PCR, yet TCRdb's version contains in-frame clones alone and is incomplete. The sample holds under 35,000 clones, about nine tenths seen once. As to time point: time of PML onset. The sample was PBMCs, taken from a patient treated with natalizumab. The receptors were gathered from a woman between 40 and 55 years old with progressive multifocal leukoencephalopathy.

This chain joins TRBV7-2 and TRBJ1-5, with TRBD1 matching over 7 bases. The germline CDR1 and CDR2 sequences are SGHTA and FQGNSA. V trimming: 7 bases; J trimming: 3 bases; junction bases outside the gene matches: 9. This CDR3 spans 15 amino acids. CDR3 coding DNA: TGTGCCAGCAACCCGGGGGGGACAGTCAATCAGCCCCAGCATTTT. This encodes CASNPGGTVNQPQHF.

The J gene is TRBJ2-2, the V gene TRBV7-2, with D perhaps TRBD1 (5 bases). Per germline, CDR1 SGHTA and CDR2 FQGNSA. The CDR3 totals 15 residues. With 5 bases removed from V and 6 bases from J, the gap between germline ends came to 16 bases. The DNA of the CDR3 is TGTGCCAGCAGCATACCCGGACACCGGCCCGGGGAGCTGTTTTTT. Protein product: CASSIPGHRPGELFF.

This chain connects TRBV27 to TRBJ2-2; maybe TRBD2 (5 bases). Germline V CDR1 and CDR2: MNHEY, SMNVEV (reference sequence). Trimming stripped 0 bases from V and 6 bases from J, with 5 bases between. The CDR3 has 13 residues. The CDR3 DNA sequence: TGTGCCAGCAGTTTATCGAGGGCCGGGGAGCTGTTTTTT. Translated, it gives CASSLSRAGELFF.

The rearrangement links TRBV6-1 to TRBJ2-7; TRBD1 aligns across 12 bases. The germline V gene encodes CDR1 MNHNS and CDR2 SASEGT. The CDR3 covers 15 residues. V lost 6 bases and J lost 3; bases outside the gene matches: 6. In DNA form, the CDR3 reads TGTGCCAGCAGCGAGAGGGACAGGGGGCGCTACGAGCAGTACTTC. Residues: CASSERDRGRYEQYF.

The chain has TRBV30 and TRBJ1-1; 7 bases align to TRBD1. This CDR3 is built from 13 residues. Germline V gene lookup returns CDR1 GTSNPN and CDR2 SVGIG (reference sequence). The ends lost 2 bases at V and 8 bases at J; junction bases unmatched: 8. The CDR3 protein is CAWSRTGRKEAFF. In DNA, the CDR3 is TGTGCCTGGAGTAGGACAGGTAGAAAGGAAGCTTTCTTT.

In its sample, this clone was seen a few times. J is TRBJ2-4 and V is TRBV10-3; 10 bases align to TRBD2. Germline V gene lookup returns CDR1 ENHRY and CDR2 SYGVKD. Trimming cost V 11 bases and J 1 base; bases outside gene matches: 14. CDR3 length: 17 residues. The CDR3 loop is CAPSQREGRGAKNIQYF. The CDR3 DNA is TGTGCCCCAAGCCAGCGGGAGGGCCGGGGGGCCAAAAACATTCAGTACTTC.

The chain recombines TRBV11-2 with TRBJ1-2, with TRBD1 as a possible D gene (5 bases). V lost 5 bases to trimming and J lost 1 base, with 17 bases between them. This CDR3 comprises 16 residues. Germline V CDR1 and CDR2: SGHAT, FQNNGV. CDR3 protein: CASSQGAGQVNYGYTF. The CDR3 nucleotides read TGTGCCAGCAGCCAAGGTGCGGGGCAGGTTAACTATGGCTACACCTTC.

The chain links TRBV2 to TRBJ1-5; D is perhaps TRBD1 (5 bases). Germline-derived CDR1 and CDR2 are SNHLY and FYNNEI. V was cut by 5 bases and J by 0 bases, with 11 bases left in between. The CDR3 extends over 15 amino acids. CDR3 sequence reads: CASSLRTGSNQPQHF. DNA for the CDR3: TGTGCCAGCAGTCTCCGAACAGGTAGCAATCAGCCCCAGCATTTT.

The chain employs TRBV28 and TRBJ2-3; no reliable D call. This CDR3 is 12 amino acids long. Looked up from germline, CDR1 is MDHEN and CDR2 is SYDVKM. The V end lost 3 bases, the J end lost 4 bases, and 5 bases lay between the germline ends. DNA for the CDR3: TGTGCCAGCAGTTTTTTCGCAGATACGCAGTATTTT. The encoded protein is CASSFFADTQYF.